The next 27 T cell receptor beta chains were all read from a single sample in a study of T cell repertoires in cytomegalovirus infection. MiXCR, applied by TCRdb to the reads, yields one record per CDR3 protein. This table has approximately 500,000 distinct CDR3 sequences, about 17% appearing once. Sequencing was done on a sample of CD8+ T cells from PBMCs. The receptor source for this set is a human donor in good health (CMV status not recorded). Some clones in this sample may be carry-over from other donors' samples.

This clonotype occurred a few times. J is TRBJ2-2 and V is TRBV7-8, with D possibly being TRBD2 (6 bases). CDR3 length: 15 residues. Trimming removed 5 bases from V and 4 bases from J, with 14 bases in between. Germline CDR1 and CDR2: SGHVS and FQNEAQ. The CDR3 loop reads CASSPWGGATGELFF. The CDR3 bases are TGTGCCAGCAGCCCCTGGGGAGGAGCCACCGGGGAGCTGTTTTTT.

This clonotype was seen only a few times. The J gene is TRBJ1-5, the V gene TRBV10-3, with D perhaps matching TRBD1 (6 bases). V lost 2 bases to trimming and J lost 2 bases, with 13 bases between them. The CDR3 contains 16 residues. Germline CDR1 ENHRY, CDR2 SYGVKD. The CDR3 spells CAISETPGAGNQPQHF. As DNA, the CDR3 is TGTGCCATCAGTGAGACGCCAGGGGCTGGCAATCAGCCCCAGCATTTT.

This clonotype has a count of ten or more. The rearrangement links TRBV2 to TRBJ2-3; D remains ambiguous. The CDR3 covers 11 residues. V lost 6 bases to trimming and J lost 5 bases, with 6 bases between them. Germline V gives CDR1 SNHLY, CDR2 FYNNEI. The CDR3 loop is CASRGRDTQYF. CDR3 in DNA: TGTGCCAGCAGGGGAAGAGATACGCAGTATTTT. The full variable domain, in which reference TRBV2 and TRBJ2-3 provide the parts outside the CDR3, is EPEVTQTPSHQVTQMGQEVILRCVPISNHLYFYWYRQILGQKVEFLVSFYNNEISEKSEIFDDQFSVERPDGSNFTLKIRSTKLEDSAMYFCASRGRDTQYFGPGTRLTVL.

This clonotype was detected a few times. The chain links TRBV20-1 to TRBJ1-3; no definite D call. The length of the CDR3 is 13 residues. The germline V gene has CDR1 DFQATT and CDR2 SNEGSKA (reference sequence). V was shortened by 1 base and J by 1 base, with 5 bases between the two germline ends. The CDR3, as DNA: TGCAGTGCTAGAGGACCTTCTGGAAACACCATATATTTT. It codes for CSARGPSGNTIYF.

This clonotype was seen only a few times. The CDR3 DNA follows: TGTGCCAGCAGATCCAGGGGAAGCAATCAGCCCCAGCATTTT. Translating it yields CASRSRGSNQPQHF. The rearrangement joins TRBV6-6 to TRBJ1-5, with D possibly being TRBD1 (6 bases). Germline V gives CDR1 MNHNY, CDR2 SVGAGI (reference sequence). The length of the CDR3 is 14 residues. V lost 6 bases to trimming and J lost 1 base, with 10 bases between them.

This chain's CDR3 is CASSFSGSLYTDTQYF. As DNA, the CDR3 is TGTGCCAGCAGTTTTTCCGGGTCCCTCTACACAGATACGCAGTATTTT. This chain joins TRBV12-3 or TRBV12-4 and TRBJ2-3; unclear D gene. Deletions cut 3 bases from V and 2 bases from J, with 15 bases between. The length of the CDR3 is 16 residues.

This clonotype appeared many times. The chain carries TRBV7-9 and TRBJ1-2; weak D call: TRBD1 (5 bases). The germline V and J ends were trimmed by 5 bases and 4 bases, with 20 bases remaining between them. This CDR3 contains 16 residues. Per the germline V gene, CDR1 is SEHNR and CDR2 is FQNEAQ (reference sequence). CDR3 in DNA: TGTGCCAGCAGCCCTAGTCCTGGGACGGAGGCCTATGGCTACACCTTC. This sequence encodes CASSPSPGTEAYGYTF. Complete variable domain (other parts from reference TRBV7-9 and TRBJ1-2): DTGVSQNPRHKITKRGQNVTFRCDPISEHNRLYWYRQTLGQGPEFLTYFQNEAQLEKSRLLSDRFSAERPKGSFSTLEIQRTEQGDSAMYLCASSPSPGTEAYGYTFGSGTRLTVV.

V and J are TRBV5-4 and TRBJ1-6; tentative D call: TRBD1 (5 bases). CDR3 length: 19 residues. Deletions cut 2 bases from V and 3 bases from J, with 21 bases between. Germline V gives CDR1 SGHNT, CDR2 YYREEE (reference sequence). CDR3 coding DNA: TGTGCCAGCAGCTTCGCCCCCGGGACGGAAACTTTCTATAATTCACCCCTCCACTTT. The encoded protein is CASSFAPGTETFYNSPLHF. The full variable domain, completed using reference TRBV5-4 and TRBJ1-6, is ETGVTQSPTHLIKTRGQQVTLRCSSQSGHNTVSWYQQALGQGPQFIFQYYREEENGRGNFPPRFSGLQFPNYSSELNVNALELDDSALYLCASSFAPGTETFYNSPLHFGNGTRLTVT.

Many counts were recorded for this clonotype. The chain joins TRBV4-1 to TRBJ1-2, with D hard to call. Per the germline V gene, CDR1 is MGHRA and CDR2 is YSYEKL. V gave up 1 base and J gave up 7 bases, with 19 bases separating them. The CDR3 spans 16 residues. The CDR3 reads CASSQVVKGIHPGYTF. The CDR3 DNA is TGCGCCAGCAGCCAAGTCGTGAAAGGGATTCACCCTGGCTACACCTTC.

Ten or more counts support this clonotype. The DNA of the CDR3 is TGTGCCAGCACCGCGGACAGGGGGAACACTGAAGCTTTCTTT. Its translation is CASTADRGNTEAFF. This chain joins TRBV6-1 and TRBJ1-1, with 9 bases matching TRBD1. The ends lost 7 bases at V and 1 base at J; junction bases unmatched: 4. The length of the CDR3 is 14 residues. Germline V CDR1 and CDR2: MNHNS, SASEGT.

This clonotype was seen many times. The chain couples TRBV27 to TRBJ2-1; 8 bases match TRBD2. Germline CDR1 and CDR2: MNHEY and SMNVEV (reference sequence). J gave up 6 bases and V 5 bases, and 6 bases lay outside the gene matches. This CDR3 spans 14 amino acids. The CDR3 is CASSPWTSSNEQFF. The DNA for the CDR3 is TGTGCCAGCAGTCCCTGGACTAGCAGCAATGAGCAGTTCTTC.

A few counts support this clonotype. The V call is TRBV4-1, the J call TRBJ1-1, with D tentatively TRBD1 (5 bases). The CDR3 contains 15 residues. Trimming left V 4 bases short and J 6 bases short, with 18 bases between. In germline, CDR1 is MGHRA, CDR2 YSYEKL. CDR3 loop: CASSRVEGGEAEAFF. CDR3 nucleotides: TGCGCCAGCAGCCGAGTGGAGGGAGGGGAGGCTGAAGCTTTCTTT.

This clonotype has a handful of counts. CDR3 nucleotides: TGTGCCAGCAGCTCCTCCGGACAAGCAACTAATGAAAAACTGTTTTTT. This codes for CASSSSGQATNEKLFF. J is TRBJ1-4 and V is TRBV7-9, with a weak D call TRBD1 (5 bases). This CDR3 spans 16 amino acids. CDR1 is SEHNR and CDR2 is FQNEAQ in the germline V gene (reference sequence). Trimming shortened V by 4 bases and J by 0 bases, and 12 bases separated the two germline ends.

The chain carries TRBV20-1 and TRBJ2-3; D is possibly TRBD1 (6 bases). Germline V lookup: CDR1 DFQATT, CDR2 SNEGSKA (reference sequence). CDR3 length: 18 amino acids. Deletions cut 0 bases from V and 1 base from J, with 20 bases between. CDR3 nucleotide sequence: TGCAGTGCTAGAGATTTGGACGACAGGTTAGGTGGCACAGATACGCAGTATTTT. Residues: CSARDLDDRLGGTDTQYF.

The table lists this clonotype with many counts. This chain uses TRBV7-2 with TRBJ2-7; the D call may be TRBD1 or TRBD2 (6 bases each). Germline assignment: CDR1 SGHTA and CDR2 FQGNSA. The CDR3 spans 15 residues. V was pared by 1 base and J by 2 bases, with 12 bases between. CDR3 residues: CASSLVEGEAYEQYF. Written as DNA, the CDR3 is TGTGCCAGCAGCTTAGTGGAGGGGGAAGCCTACGAGCAGTACTTC.

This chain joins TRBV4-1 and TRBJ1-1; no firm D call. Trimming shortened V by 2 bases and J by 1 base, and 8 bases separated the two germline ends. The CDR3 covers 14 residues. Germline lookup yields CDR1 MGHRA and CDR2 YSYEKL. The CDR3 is CASSQRSANTEAFF. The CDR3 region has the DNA TGCGCCAGCAGCCAAAGGTCAGCGAACACTGAAGCTTTCTTT.

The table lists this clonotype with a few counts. CDR3 DNA sequence: TGTGCCAGCAGCTCGGCTAGCGGGAGTTGGAGCGAGCAGTACTTC. This encodes CASSSASGSWSEQYF. The gene calls are TRBV7-9 and TRBJ2-7, with 10 bases fitting TRBD2. Germline-derived CDR1 and CDR2 are SEHNR and FQNEAQ (reference sequence). V trimming: 4 bases; J trimming: 6 bases; junction bases outside the gene matches: 9. CDR3 length: 15 residues.

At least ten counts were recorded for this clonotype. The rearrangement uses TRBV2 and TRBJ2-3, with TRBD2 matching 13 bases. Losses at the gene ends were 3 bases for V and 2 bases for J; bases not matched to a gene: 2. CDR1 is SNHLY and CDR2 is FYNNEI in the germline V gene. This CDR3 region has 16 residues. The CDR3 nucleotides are TGTGCCAGCAGTGAGGGACTAGCGGGGCACACAGATACGCAGTATTTT. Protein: CASSEGLAGHTDTQYF.

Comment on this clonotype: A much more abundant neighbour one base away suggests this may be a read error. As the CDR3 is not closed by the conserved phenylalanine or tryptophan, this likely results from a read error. The CDR3 reads CASSLVGGIHEQYL. In nucleotides, the CDR3 is TGTGCCAGCAGCTTAGTAGGAGGGATCCACGAGCAGTACTTA. This chain uses TRBV7-9 with TRBJ2-7, with D tentatively TRBD2 (6 bases). V lost 1 base to trimming and J lost 5 bases, with 12 bases between them. Germline V CDR1 and CDR2: SEHNR, FQNEAQ (reference sequence). The CDR3 spans 14 residues.

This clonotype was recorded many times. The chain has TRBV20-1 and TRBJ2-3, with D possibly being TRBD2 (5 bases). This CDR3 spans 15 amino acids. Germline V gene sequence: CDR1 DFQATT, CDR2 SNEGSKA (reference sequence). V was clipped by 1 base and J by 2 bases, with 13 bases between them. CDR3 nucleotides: TGCAGTGCTAGAGTCCGGGGTCCCTACACAGATACGCAGTATTTT. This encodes CSARVRGPYTDTQYF.

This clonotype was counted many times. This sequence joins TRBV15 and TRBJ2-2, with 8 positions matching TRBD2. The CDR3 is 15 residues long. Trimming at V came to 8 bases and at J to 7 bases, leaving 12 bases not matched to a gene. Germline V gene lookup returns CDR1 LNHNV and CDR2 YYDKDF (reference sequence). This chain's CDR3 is CATAKREKNIGELFF. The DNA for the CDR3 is TGTGCCACCGCTAAGCGGGAGAAAAATATCGGGGAGCTGTTTTTT. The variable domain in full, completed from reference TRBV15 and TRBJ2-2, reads DAMVIQNPRYQVTQFGKPVTLSCSQTLNHNVMYWYQQKSSQAPKLLFHYYDKDFNNEADTPDNFQSRRPNTSFCFLDIRSPGLGDTAMYLCATAKREKNIGELFFGEGSRLTVL.

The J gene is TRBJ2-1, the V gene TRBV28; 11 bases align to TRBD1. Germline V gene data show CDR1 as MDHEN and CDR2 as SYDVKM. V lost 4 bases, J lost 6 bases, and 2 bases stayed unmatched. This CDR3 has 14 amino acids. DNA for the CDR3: TGTGCCAGCAGTTGGGACAGGGGGACCAATGAGCAGTTCTTC. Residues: CASSWDRGTNEQFF.

CDR3 bases: TGTGCCAGCAGCTTGGCCCGGCAGGGCGATCCAGAGGATACGCAGTATTTT. This gives the protein CASSLARQGDPEDTQYF. This chain uses TRBV5-6 with TRBJ2-3; D is perhaps TRBD1 (5 bases). This CDR3 is built from 17 residues. Germline lookup yields CDR1 SGHDT and CDR2 YYEEEE. V lost 0 bases to trimming and J lost 6 bases, with 20 bases between them.

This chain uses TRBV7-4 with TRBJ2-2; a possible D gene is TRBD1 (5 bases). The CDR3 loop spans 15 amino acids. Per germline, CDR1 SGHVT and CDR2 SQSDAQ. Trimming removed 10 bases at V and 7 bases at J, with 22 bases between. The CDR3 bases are TGTGCCACCAGACCCCAGGGCGGTCAGGACGGGGAGCTGTTTTTT. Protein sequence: CATRPQGGQDGELFF.

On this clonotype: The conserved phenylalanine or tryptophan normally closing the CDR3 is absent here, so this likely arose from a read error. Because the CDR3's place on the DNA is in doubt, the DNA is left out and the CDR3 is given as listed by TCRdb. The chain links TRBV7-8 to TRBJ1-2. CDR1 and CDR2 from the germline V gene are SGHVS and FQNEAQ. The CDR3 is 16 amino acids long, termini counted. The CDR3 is CASSLAKGLSPYGYTC.

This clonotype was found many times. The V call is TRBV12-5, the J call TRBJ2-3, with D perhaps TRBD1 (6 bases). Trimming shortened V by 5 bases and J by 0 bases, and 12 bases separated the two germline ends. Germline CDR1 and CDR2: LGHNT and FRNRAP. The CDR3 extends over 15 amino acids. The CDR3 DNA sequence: TGTGCTAGTGGTCCCTGGACAGCTAGCACAGATACGCAGTATTTT. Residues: CASGPWTASTDTQYF.

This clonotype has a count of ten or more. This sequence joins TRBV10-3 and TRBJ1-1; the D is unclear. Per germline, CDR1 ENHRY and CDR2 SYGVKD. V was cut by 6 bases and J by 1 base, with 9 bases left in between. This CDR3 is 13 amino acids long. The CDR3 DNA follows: TGTGCCATCAGGGCAACCGGGAACACTGAAGCTTTCTTT. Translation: CAIRATGNTEAFF.